One sample yielded the 28 T cell receptor beta chains listed below, sequenced in a study of stem cell transplantation in POMP-related autoinflammatory disease. Data came from immunoSEQ multiplex PCR; TCRdb stores just in-frame clones and leaves some out. The profile covers tens of thousands of clones, with 82% appearing a single time and approximately 2.3% taken by the ten largest. This specimen was CD4+ T cells from PBMCs, taken before stem cell transplantation. These receptors all come from a human donor with POMP-related autoinflammation and immune dysregulation (PRAID).

This clone has a handful of counts. The CDR3 nucleotides read TGCGCCAGCAGCATCGATGAAAAACTGTTTTTT. It codes for CASSIDEKLFF. The chain recombines TRBV5-1 with TRBJ1-4; no reliable D call. This CDR3 is 11 amino acids long. V was trimmed by 4 bases and J by 6 bases, leaving 4 bases between them. Per the germline V gene, CDR1 is SGHRS and CDR2 is YFSETQ.

This clone was seen only once. The DNA of the CDR3 is TGTGCCAGCAGTTTTACGGGGGGCCGGGACAATGAGCAGTTCTTC. This translates into CASSFTGGRDNEQFF. The chain is built from TRBV5-6 and TRBJ2-1; D is perhaps TRBD2 (7 bases). With 5 bases removed from V and 5 bases from J, the gap between germline ends came to 17 bases. Germline V lookup: CDR1 SGHDT, CDR2 YYEEEE. The CDR3 spans 15 residues.

This clone came up a few times. The gene calls are TRBV7-8 and TRBJ2-4; TRBD1 is a possible D gene (5 bases). Trimming left V 7 bases short and J 2 bases short, with 9 bases between. CDR3 length equals 13 residues. Germline V gene sequence: CDR1 SGHVS, CDR2 FQNEAQ. The CDR3, as DNA: TGTGCCAGCACCCCAGGGTCCAAAAACATTCAGTACTTC. It specifies CASTPGSKNIQYF.

This sequence joins TRBV2 and TRBJ2-1, with 9 bases identical to TRBD2. The CDR3 is 14 residues long. Germline-derived CDR1 and CDR2 are SNHLY and FYNNEI. V shed 3 bases, J shed 4 bases, and the junction held 1 base outside the gene matches. CDR3 amino acids: CASSERGGYNEQFF. CDR3 nucleotides: TGTGCCAGCAGTGAGCGGGGGGGATACAATGAGCAGTTCTTC.

The J gene is TRBJ1-1, the V gene TRBV5-6; D is uncertain. The CDR3 loop spans 14 amino acids. V lost 0 bases, J lost 6 bases, and 12 bases lay in between. CDR1 is SGHDT, CDR2 YYEEEE, per germline. CDR3 sequence reads: CASSLGFGGAEAFF. In DNA, the CDR3 is TGTGCCAGCAGCTTGGGGTTTGGTGGCGCTGAAGCTTTCTTT.

The table lists this clone with a few counts. The CDR3 DNA is TGCAGCGTCTCATCCGGGACAGGGGGTTACGAGCAGTACTTC. Protein sequence: CSVSSGTGGYEQYF. The chain carries TRBV29-1 and TRBJ2-7, with 11 bases aligning to TRBD1. Germline V gene lookup returns CDR1 SQVTM and CDR2 ANQGSEA. This CDR3 is 14 amino acids long. J gave up 4 bases and V 6 bases, and 8 bases lay outside the gene matches.

The rearrangement joins TRBV27 to TRBJ1-2; D is unclear. CDR3 length equals 13 residues. Trimming pared 4 bases from V and 0 bases from J, leaving 6 bases between. Germline CDR1 and CDR2: MNHEY and SMNVEV (reference sequence). CDR3 region: CASSWQANYGYTF. CDR3 nucleotides: TGTGCCAGCAGTTGGCAGGCTAACTATGGCTACACCTTC.

V usage is TRBV5-4 and J usage is TRBJ1-2; D ambiguous. The length of the CDR3 is 15 residues. CDR1 SGHNT and CDR2 YYREEE come from the germline V gene (reference sequence). Deletions cut 2 bases from V and 0 bases from J, with 11 bases between. CDR3 loop: CASSFKTSANYGYTF. CDR3 nucleotides: TGTGCCAGCAGCTTCAAGACATCAGCTAACTATGGCTACACCTTC.

In its sample, this clone was seen a few times. The chain employs TRBV5-1 and TRBJ2-7, with D unclear. The CDR3 totals 11 residues. V was clipped by 5 bases and J by 7 bases, with 10 bases between them. Germline V CDR1 and CDR2: SGHRS, YFSETQ. The CDR3 DNA sequence: TGCGCCAGCAGAGGGTCCTTAGAGCAGTACTTC. It codes for CASRGSLEQYF.

J is TRBJ2-7 and V is TRBV9, with 7 bases identical to TRBD2. V shed 4 bases, J shed 0 bases, and the junction held 4 bases outside the gene matches. CDR1 SGDLS and CDR2 YYNGEE come from the germline V gene. CDR3 length: 14 residues. CDR3: CASSPGGTSYEQYF. The CDR3 DNA sequence: TGTGCCAGCAGCCCCGGGGGGACCTCCTACGAGCAGTACTTC.

The chain links TRBV6-1 to TRBJ2-1, with D unresolved. Germline CDR1 and CDR2: MNHNS and SASEGT. Trimming left V 5 bases short and J 5 bases short, with 7 bases between. The CDR3 has 12 residues. This CDR3 is CASSPPHNEQFF. Written as DNA, the CDR3 is TGTGCCAGCAGTCCCCCCCACAATGAGCAGTTCTTC.

This chain connects TRBV28 to TRBJ1-3; D is ambiguous. The CDR3 is 15 residues long. V gave up 4 bases and J gave up 2 bases, with 12 bases separating them. The germline V gene has CDR1 MDHEN and CDR2 SYDVKM. The CDR3 here is CASSWAPGAGNTIYF. CDR3 coding DNA: TGTGCCAGCAGTTGGGCCCCGGGAGCTGGAAACACCATATATTTT.

The gene calls are TRBV6-6 and TRBJ2-1; 8 bases fit TRBD1. CDR3 length equals 16 residues. Germline V CDR1 and CDR2: MNHNY, SVGAGI (reference sequence). The ends lost 8 bases at V and 8 bases at J; junction bases unmatched: 17. In DNA, the CDR3 is TGTGCCAGCCAATTGCGGCGACAGGGGCCTTGGGATGAGCAGTTCTTC. Translation: CASQLRRQGPWDEQFF.

The chain carries TRBV5-1 and TRBJ2-1; unclear D gene. Per germline, CDR1 SGHRS and CDR2 YFSETQ. Trimming took off 0 bases at V and 0 bases at J, with 7 bases between the two ends. This CDR3 comprises 15 residues. The CDR3 reads CASSLERSSYNEQFF. CDR3 sequence (DNA): TGCGCCAGCAGCTTGGAACGGAGCTCCTACAATGAGCAGTTCTTC.

The rearrangement joins TRBV19 to TRBJ2-3; 12 positions agree with TRBD1. The V gene's germline CDR1 is LNHDA and CDR2 SQIVND (reference sequence). V lost 3 bases and J lost 5; bases outside the gene matches: 9. CDR3 length: 17 residues. The CDR3 reads CASSIPGQGAGGDTQYF. Written as DNA, the CDR3 is TGTGCCAGTAGTATCCCGGGACAGGGGGCAGGGGGAGATACGCAGTATTTT.

The V and J genes are TRBV10-3 and TRBJ1-4, with a possible D match to TRBD1 (6 bases). The CDR3 covers 15 residues. Trimming took 3 bases from V and 5 from J, leaving 13 bases between them. Germline V lookup: CDR1 ENHRY, CDR2 SYGVKD. This CDR3 is CAISDSRGQNEKLFF. CDR3 DNA sequence: TGTGCCATCAGTGACTCCAGGGGCCAGAATGAAAAACTGTTTTTT.

This chain joins TRBV30 and TRBJ2-1; 7 bases align to TRBD2. V dropped 2 bases and J dropped 1; count of bases not matched to a gene: 20. Germline CDR1 GTSNPN, CDR2 SVGIG (reference sequence). This CDR3 has 20 residues. In nucleotides, the CDR3 is TGTGCCTGGAGTTCTGCACCAATATCGGGAGGTCGTTTTTCCTACAATGAGCAGTTCTTC. It codes for CAWSSAPISGGRFSYNEQFF. The whole variable domain, filled in from reference TRBV30 and TRBJ2-1, reads SQTIHQWPATLVQPVGSPLSLECTVEGTSNPNLYWYRQAAGRGLQLLFYSVGIGQISSEVPQNLSASRPQDRQFILSSKKLLLSDSGFYLCAWSSAPISGGRFSYNEQFFGPGTRLTVL.

The chain combines TRBV5-4 with TRBJ2-7; 13 bases match TRBD2. Trimming cost V 0 bases and J 2 bases; bases outside gene matches: 2. The CDR3 spans 16 residues. Germline V gene data show CDR1 as SGHNT and CDR2 as YYREEE (reference sequence). The chain's CDR3 is CASSLGGLAGPYEQYF. The CDR3 DNA reads as TGTGCCAGCAGCTTGGGGGGACTAGCGGGACCCTACGAGCAGTACTTC.

The chain uses TRBV6-6 and TRBJ2-1, with 10 bases matching TRBD2. CDR1 MNHNY and CDR2 SVGAGI come from the germline V gene (reference sequence). Trimming cost V 5 bases and J 7 bases; bases outside gene matches: 8. The CDR3 contains 15 residues. Written as DNA, the CDR3 is TGTGCCAGCAGTCCCGGACTAGCGGAGAGGAATGAGCAGTTCTTC. Translating gives CASSPGLAERNEQFF.

This sequence joins TRBV2 and TRBJ2-2, with 9 positions matching TRBD1. The CDR3 is made up of 14 amino acids. V gave up 7 bases and J gave up 7 bases; unmatched junction bases: 7. Germline lookup yields CDR1 SNHLY and CDR2 FYNNEI. Written as DNA, the CDR3 is TGTGCCAGCACCTGGGACAGGGAGGGCGGGGAGCTGTTTTTT. It yields the protein CASTWDREGGELFF.

This clone has more than one count but fewer than ten. The chain has TRBV6-5 and TRBJ2-1; D possibly matches TRBD1 or TRBD2 (5 bases each). Trimming removed 2 bases from V and 9 bases from J, with 5 bases in between. The CDR3 sequence is 11 residues long. Germline lookup yields CDR1 MNHEY and CDR2 SVGAGI. This chain's CDR3 is CASSYGGEQFF. CDR3 DNA sequence: TGTGCCAGCAGTTACGGGGGTGAGCAGTTCTTC.

J is TRBJ1-4 and V is TRBV4-1; 9 bases align to TRBD1. V gave up 7 bases and J gave up 8 bases; unmatched junction bases: 17. This CDR3 contains 17 residues. CDR1 is MGHRA and CDR2 is YSYEKL in the germline V gene. The CDR3 nucleotides are TGCGCCAGCAACTCAAGAGGTAGAGGACAGGGGAACGAAAAACTGTTTTTT. Residues: CASNSRGRGQGNEKLFF.

V and J are TRBV5-4 and TRBJ1-3; D gene uncertain. V gave up 4 bases and J gave up 0 bases, with 8 bases separating them. The CDR3 has 14 residues. Germline CDR1 reads SGHNT; CDR2 reads YYREEE (reference sequence). CDR3 nucleotides: TGTGCCAGCAGCCCTACAGTCTCTGGAAACACCATATATTTT. The encoded protein is CASSPTVSGNTIYF. The variable domain in full, with the rest retrieved from reference TRBV5-4 and TRBJ1-3, is ETGVTQSPTHLIKTRGQQVTLRCSSQSGHNTVSWYQQALGQGPQFIFQYYREEENGRGNFPPRFSGLQFPNYSSELNVNALELDDSALYLCASSPTVSGNTIYFGEGSWLTVV.

V and J are TRBV5-1 and TRBJ1-2; the D gene is possibly TRBD1 (5 bases). The CDR3 runs to 14 residues. V lost 0 bases to trimming and J lost 1 base, with 7 bases between them. Germline V CDR1 and CDR2: SGHRS, YFSETQ. The CDR3: CASSLAGGNYGYTF. CDR3 DNA: TGCGCCAGCAGCTTGGCCGGGGGTAACTATGGCTACACCTTC.

This chain links TRBV28 with TRBJ2-1; no clear D gene. V was trimmed by 2 bases and J by 6 bases, leaving 5 bases between them. The CDR3 totals 12 residues. Looked up from germline, CDR1 is MDHEN and CDR2 is SYDVKM. The CDR3 spells CASSLATNEQFF. CDR3 bases: TGTGCCAGCAGTTTAGCCACCAATGAGCAGTTCTTC.

The gene calls are TRBV27 and TRBJ2-7; 9 nucleotides match TRBD2. The V gene's germline CDR1 is MNHEY and CDR2 SMNVEV (reference sequence). V was clipped by 5 bases and J by 0 bases; unmatched bases: 8. This CDR3 spans 16 amino acids. The CDR3 spells CASSLTRTSVSYEQYF. In nucleotides, the CDR3 is TGTGCCAGCAGTCTCACACGGACTAGCGTCTCCTACGAGCAGTACTTC.

V is TRBV28 and J is TRBJ1-2, with unresolved D. V was pared by 4 bases and J by 4 bases, with 7 bases between. CDR3 size: 12 residues. Germline V gene data show CDR1 as MDHEN and CDR2 as SYDVKM. As DNA, the CDR3 is TGTGCCAGCAGTTGGGCGCTCTATGGCTACACCTTC. Amino acid sequence: CASSWALYGYTF.

The chain combines TRBV10-2 with TRBJ2-3; 16 bases match TRBD2. CDR3 length: 16 residues. J was trimmed by 5 bases and V by 5 bases; bases with no gene match: 4. Germline V gene data show CDR1 as WSHSY and CDR2 as SAAADI. This CDR3 is CASSRGLAGGVDTQYF. The CDR3, as DNA: TGCGCCAGCAGTCGGGGACTAGCGGGAGGGGTAGATACGCAGTATTTT.